This T cell receptor (beta chain) was identified in a study of shared T cell receptors in the human thymus. The ends were cut back, 5 bases at V and 10 bases at J, with 18 bases in the middle. Germline CDR1 SGHTA, CDR2 FQGNSA. The CDR3 has 14 residues. This table comes from immunoSEQ multiplex PCR, and its TCRdb copy is limited to in-frame clones, with some not included. In the table there are under 450,000 clones, 95% of which are singletons. The genes are TRBV7-2 and TRBJ2-1, with D unresolved. The TCR was taken from a human donor. The sample comprised thymocytes. The DNA for the CDR3 is TGTGCCAGCAGCGGCCCAAGGACGGCCCGGGAGCAGTTCTTC. Protein: CASSGPRTAREQFF.